A selection of T cell receptor beta chains follows, all from one sample in a study of T cell changes during pregnancy in multiple sclerosis. Generated by immunoSEQ multiplex PCR, the TCRdb table keeps only in-frame clones and is missing some. The sample carries roughly 49,000 clones, roughly nine tenths recorded once. The material was CD4+ T cells from peripheral blood mononuclear cells, obtained in the second trimester of pregnancy. The receptor source for this set is a female donor in good health, enrolled as a control in a pregnancy study. CDR3s include the opening cysteine and the closing phenylalanine or tryptophan. D genes are given only for firm matches.

D,V,J,CDR3,DNA
-,TRBV5-8,TRBJ2-5,CASSLTGRQETQYF,TGTGCCAGCAGCTTAACAGGGCGCCAAGAGACCCAGTACTTC
TRBD2,TRBV11-3,TRBJ2-3,CASSISGTSGGSTDTQYF,TGTGCCAGCAGCATCTCCGGGACTAGCGGGGGAAGCACAGATACGCAGTATTTT
TRBD1,TRBV6-5,TRBJ1-3,CASSPDREFGNTIYF,TGTGCCAGCAGCCCTGACAGGGAGTTTGGAAACACCATATATTTT
-,TRBV19,TRBJ1-5,CASSSPGGGGGNQPQHF,TGTGCCAGTAGCTCCCCTGGGGGGGGAGGGGGCAATCAGCCCCAGCATTTT
TRBD1,TRBV19,TRBJ2-7,CASRQDRVAYEQYF,TGTGCCAGTAGGCAGGACAGGGTAGCCTACGAGCAGTACTTC
-,TRBV15,TRBJ1-1,CATSRVRDTEAFF,TGTGCCACCAGCAGAGTCAGGGACACTGAAGCTTTCTTT
-,TRBV19,TRBJ1-1,CASSIGVSDTEAFF,TGTGCCAGTAGTATCGGCGTTAGCGACACTGAAGCTTTCTTT
-,TRBV15,TRBJ1-4,CATSGGLPNEKLFF,TGTGCCACCAGCGGGGGACTGCCAAATGAAAAACTGTTTTTT
TRBD1,TRBV6-5,TRBJ2-2,CASSRGTGPGELFF,TGTGCCAGCAGTAGGGGGACAGGGCCCGGGGAGCTGTTTTTT
TRBD1,TRBV11-3,TRBJ2-7,CASTPRTGIYEQYF,TGTGCCAGCACCCCCCGGACAGGGATCTACGAGCAGTACTTC
-,TRBV18,TRBJ2-5,CASSPPGSVETQYF,TGTGCCAGCTCACCACCGGGCAGTGTAGAGACCCAGTACTTC
TRBD2,TRBV9,TRBJ2-5,CASSASREASQYF,TGTGCCAGCAGCGCCTCTCGGGAGGCGTCCCAGTACTTC
TRBD2,TRBV7-2,TRBJ2-3,CASSKNAGGTTDTQYF,TGTGCCAGCAGCAAAAACGCGGGGGGGACAACAGATACGCAGTATTTT
TRBD2,TRBV7-2,TRBJ2-7,CASTGTSVAYEQYF,TGTGCCAGCACGGGGACTAGCGTGGCCTACGAGCAGTACTTC
TRBD1,TRBV12-5,TRBJ1-2,CASGSTFGTALYGYTF,TGTGCTAGTGGTTCCACCTTCGGGACAGCCCTTTATGGCTACACCTTC
-,TRBV11-2,TRBJ2-3,CASSFQDTQYF,TGTGCCAGCAGCTTTCAGGATACGCAGTATTTT